A selection of T cell receptor beta chains follows, all from one sample in a study of technical replicates of blood from several donors. Profiling relied on immunoSEQ multiplex PCR, and the TCRdb table lists in-frame clones only, not all of them. The sample yields approximately 74,000 clones, more than 95% seen once. Sequenced: T cells isolated from PBMCs. The receptors come from a human donor in good health. Each CDR3 is given with its conserved first and last residue.

j_call v_call cdr3_aa
TRBJ2-7 TRBV19 CATAGGLYSEQYF
TRBJ2-7 TRBV6-5 CASSFTSGVVYEQYF
TRBJ2-7 TRBV6-6 CASSYGTLYEQYF
TRBJ1-2 TRBV30 CAWAPDRRSYGYTF
TRBJ1-2 TRBV25-1 CASSGWVTGLEGYTF
TRBJ1-1 TRBV5-6 CASRLQGERLNTEAFF
TRBJ2-3 TRBV4-1 CASSQTVGTSTDTQYF
TRBJ2-2 TRBV10-1 CASGATRTGELFF
TRBJ1-1 TRBV19 CASTRGNGNTEAFF
TRBJ2-7 TRBV6-5 CASAPGQSVHEQYF
TRBJ2-7 TRBV6-1 CASSYYEQYF
TRBJ2-7 TRBV19 CASSVRSPGQIFYEQYF
TRBJ2-5 TRBV10-3 CAISDLSASGAANF
TRBJ2-1 TRBV10-1 CASSSGTSGRGNNEQFF
TRBJ2-7 TRBV18 CASSKTGGITYEQYF
TRBJ2-7 TRBV10-2 CATRVGYEQYF
TRBJ2-5 TRBV27 CASSLLGPTAKQETQYF
TRBJ1-2 TRBV5-1 CASSLLGQGAGYYGYTF
TRBJ1-5 TRBV19 CASRPQGGNQPQHF
TRBJ2-5 TRBV19 CASSRSGGHQETQYF
TRBJ2-7 TRBV6-5 CASSYSHSVEQYF
TRBJ2-5 TRBV28 CASGSLQGGAPETQYF
TRBJ1-2 TRBV6-1 CASSGEGGDRANYGYTF
TRBJ2-7 TRBV11-3 CASSLGLNYEQYF
TRBJ2-1 TRBV5-1 CASSLEWLAGNEQFF